This entry lists 30 T cell receptor beta chains sequenced from one sample in a study of cytomegalovirus exposure and HLA in healthy donors (dated by TCRdb to the late 2010s). Library construction relied on the immunoSEQ multiplex PCR assay. For the multiplex PCR, a mixture combining 60 forward primers for TCR Vbeta segments and 13 reverse primers for TCR Jbeta segments was used. Here the immuneACCESS table is served through TCRdb, limited to in-frame sequences with V and J called. Missing clones are a known gap in these copies; in checked studies unresolved V genes cover under half, and the rest lacks a known reason. Per the sample table, the count is fewer than 150,000 clones. The top ten clonotypes cover roughly 2.7% of the sample. The sample comprised PBMCs. Receptor source: a man aged 40-50 years in good health and CMV-seronegative.

The gene calls are TRBV5-1 and TRBJ2-5; D is ambiguous. Germline loops: CDR1 SGHRS, CDR2 YFSETQ. This CDR3 is built from 12 residues. V gave up 0 bases and J gave up 5 bases, with 5 bases separating them. The CDR3 region is CASSLAGETQYF. CDR3 coding DNA: TGCGCCAGCAGCTTGGCCGGGGAGACCCAGTACTTC.

The chain combines TRBV11-2 with TRBJ1-1; D remains ambiguous. This CDR3 is built from 12 residues. V was trimmed by 8 bases and J by 4 bases, leaving 11 bases between them. Germline CDR1 and CDR2: SGHAT and FQNNGV. In nucleotides, the CDR3 is TGTGCCAGCTCGTGGGCGGGCACTGAAGCTTTCTTT. As protein: CASSWAGTEAFF. Drawing the rest from reference TRBV11-2 and TRBJ1-1, the complete variable domain is EAGVAQSPRYKIIEKRQSVAFWCNPISGHATLYWYQQILGQGPKLLIQFQNNGVVDDSQLPKDRFSAERLKGVDSTLKIQPAKLEDSAVYLCASSWAGTEAFFGQGTRLTVV.

DNA of the CDR3: TGTGCCAGCAGTGAATCCCCGGGACAGGGGAGTGGCTATGGCTACACCTTC. Amino acids: CASSESPGQGSGYGYTF. V usage is TRBV25-1 and J usage is TRBJ1-2, with TRBD1 matching over 10 bases. CDR1 MGHDK and CDR2 SYGVNS come from the germline V gene. The CDR3 spans 17 residues. V dropped 1 base and J dropped 4; count of bases not matched to a gene: 9.

Concerning this clone itself: The junction departs from the called germline gene at one end, perhaps through a read error. The rearrangement joins TRBV7-2 to TRBJ2-5; D might be TRBD2 (5 bases). There are 13 residues in the CDR3. Germline V gives CDR1 SGHTA, CDR2 FQGNSA. CDR3 sequence (DNA): TGTGCCAGCAGCCTAGCCACCGGGGAGACCCAGTACTTC. Its protein is CASSLATGETQYF.

The CDR3 coding sequence is TGCGCCAGCAGCCAAGACTCCCGTCCTCGCGAGCAGTACTTC. The encoded protein is CASSQDSRPREQYF. The chain is built from TRBV4-3 and TRBJ2-7, with no clear D. This CDR3 region has 14 residues. Germline-derived CDR1 and CDR2 are LGHNA and YSLEER. V was cut by 0 bases and J by 6 bases, with 12 bases left in between.

V gene TRBV4-1 combines with J gene TRBJ1-4; possibly TRBD1 for D (5 bases). Germline lookup yields CDR1 MGHRA and CDR2 YSYEKL. The CDR3 covers 15 residues. The V gene lost 6 bases and the J gene lost 6 bases, with 17 bases spanning the gap. CDR3 sequence: CASRNPKGADEKLFF. The CDR3 DNA is TGCGCCAGCAGAAACCCAAAAGGGGCGGATGAAAAACTGTTTTTT.

Turning to this clone: Compared with germline, one end of the junction differs, possibly owing to a read error. The chain links TRBV28 to TRBJ1-2, with D perhaps TRBD1 (5 bases). Germline-derived CDR1 and CDR2 are MDHEN and SYDVKM. CDR3 length: 13 amino acids. The CDR3 region is CATSNPGGRGYTF. The CDR3 nucleotides are TGTGCCACCAGTAACCCGGGGGGACGCGGCTACACCTTC.

This chain links TRBV28 with TRBJ1-5; D remains unclear. CDR3 length: 12 residues. Germline assignment: CDR1 MDHEN and CDR2 SYDVKM. V shed 6 bases and J shed 6 bases, with 9 bases lying between them. The CDR3 sequence: CASSPPIQPQHF. The DNA for the CDR3 is TGTGCCAGCAGCCCCCCTATTCAGCCCCAGCATTTT.

This chain joins TRBV5-8 and TRBJ2-2; possibly TRBD1 for D (6 bases). The V end was cut by 4 bases, the J end by 3 bases, with 19 bases between. The CDR3 consists of 17 residues. Germline V CDR1 and CDR2: SGHTS, YDEGEE. In DNA, the CDR3 is TGTGCCAGCAGCCCCACCCCGACAGGTTATTACACCGGGGAGCTGTTTTTT. It is translated as CASSPTPTGYYTGELFF.

The chain has TRBV11-2 and TRBJ1-3; TRBD1 is a possible D gene (6 bases). V lost 5 bases and J lost 2, with 13 bases in between. The CDR3 extends over 15 amino acids. Per germline, CDR1 SGHAT and CDR2 FQNNGV. CDR3: CASSTKQGAGNTIYF. CDR3 sequence (DNA): TGTGCCAGCAGCACCAAACAGGGAGCTGGAAACACCATATATTTT.

The chain is built from TRBV7-2 and TRBJ2-7; D gene uncertain. The CDR3 extends over 13 amino acids. Germline CDR1 SGHTA, CDR2 FQGNSA. The V end was cut by 4 bases, the J end by 3 bases, with 10 bases between. The CDR3 here is CASSSSSGYEQYF. The CDR3 DNA reads TGTGCCAGCAGCTCCTCTTCCGGCTACGAGCAGTACTTC.

The rearrangement links TRBV7-2 to TRBJ2-5, with D maybe TRBD1 (6 bases). Trimming took off 2 bases at V and 2 bases at J, with 9 bases between the two ends. Germline-derived CDR1 and CDR2 are SGHTA and FQGNSA. This CDR3 has 14 amino acids. This CDR3 is CASSLSQGQETQYF. In DNA form, the CDR3 reads TGTGCCAGCAGCTTATCCCAGGGGCAAGAGACCCAGTACTTC.

This chain connects TRBV27 to TRBJ2-7; D ambiguous. The V end lost 5 bases, the J end lost 1 base, and 12 bases lay between the germline ends. Germline CDR1 MNHEY, CDR2 SMNVEV (reference sequence). The CDR3 is made up of 14 amino acids. CDR3 in amino acids: CASSATDSSYEQYF. The CDR3 bases are TGTGCCAGCAGTGCCACCGATAGTTCCTACGAGCAGTACTTC.

The chain has TRBV7-8 and TRBJ1-5; no definite D call. Germline V lookup: CDR1 SGHVS, CDR2 FQNEAQ. Trimming took off 1 base at V and 6 bases at J, with 13 bases between the two ends. The CDR3 runs to 15 residues. CDR3 bases: TGTGCCAGCAGCTTAGGAGGAAATTTGGGTCAGCCCCAGCATTTT. Its protein is CASSLGGNLGQPQHF.

The chain couples TRBV4-3 to TRBJ2-3, with 10 bases lining up with TRBD2. Germline assignment: CDR1 LGHNA and CDR2 YSLEER. This CDR3 has 15 residues. The V segment lost 2 bases and the J segment 3 bases; nucleotides outside the gene matches: 2. Written as DNA, the CDR3 is TGCGCCAGCAGCCAACGGGGACTAGCGACAGATACGCAGTATTTT. Translating gives CASSQRGLATDTQYF.

V usage is TRBV6-4 and J usage is TRBJ1-2; 10 bases map to TRBD1. This CDR3 region has 18 residues. Germline CDR1 reads MRHNA; CDR2 reads SNTAGT. Unmatched junction bases numbered 15, after V lost 4 bases and J lost 4 bases. CDR3 in DNA: TGTGCCAGCAGTGCGTTACCCGGGACAGGGGAGAAAGCCTATGGCTACACCTTC. This encodes CASSALPGTGEKAYGYTF.

The chain recombines TRBV12-2 with TRBJ1-5; the table assigns TRBD1, which was not confirmed against the DNA. TRBV12-2 is noted as a pseudogene. The CDR3 has 14 amino acids. The CDR3 DNA sequence: TGTGCAAGTCGCCTACAGGGGGACAGCCAGCCCCAGCATTTT. It encodes CASRLQGDSQPQHF.

V and J are TRBV11-2 and TRBJ2-3; 11 positions agree with TRBD1. The CDR3 runs 15 residues. The J segment lost 5 bases and the V segment lost 2 bases, leaving 3 bases of the junction unmatched. CDR1 is SGHAT and CDR2 is FQNNGV in the germline V gene. The CDR3 DNA follows: TGTGCCAGCAGCTTAAGGGGGACAGGGGGAGATACGCAGTATTTT. As protein: CASSLRGTGGDTQYF.

The chain has TRBV5-6 and TRBJ2-2; D is possibly TRBD2 (5 bases). The CDR3 contains 17 residues. In germline, CDR1 is SGHDT, CDR2 YYEEEE. Between the trimmed V and J ends, which lost 0 bases and 5 bases, there was a span of 17 bases. The CDR3 reads CASSLVLADRRTGELFF. The CDR3 nucleotides are TGTGCCAGCAGCTTGGTTTTGGCAGATCGGAGGACCGGGGAGCTGTTTTTT.

This chain uses TRBV20-1 with TRBJ1-2, with 7 bases fitting TRBD1. Germline trimming cut 5 bases from V and 10 bases from J; bases unmatched to any gene: 7. This CDR3 is built from 11 residues. The V gene's germline CDR1 is DFQATT and CDR2 SNEGSKA (reference sequence). Here the CDR3 DNA reads TGCAGTGCTGAGAGAGGACAGGACTACACCTTC. The encoded protein is CSAERGQDYTF.

CDR3 DNA sequence: TGTGCCAGTAGTATAGTGGGACTGCTGAACACTGAAGCTTTCTTT. This encodes CASSIVGLLNTEAFF. The chain combines TRBV19 with TRBJ1-1; D perhaps matches TRBD1 (5 bases). V was trimmed by 1 base and J by 0 bases, leaving 9 bases between them. Germline V lookup: CDR1 LNHDA, CDR2 SQIVND (reference sequence). The CDR3 is 15 residues long.

The chain links TRBV10-3 to TRBJ2-4; D unclear. The V gene's germline CDR1 is ENHRY and CDR2 SYGVKD. Trimming took 3 bases from V and 0 from J, leaving 12 bases between them. The CDR3 totals 16 residues. CDR3 coding DNA: TGTGCCATCAGTGACCATGTTACTTTAGCCAAAAACATTCAGTACTTC. Encoded protein: CAISDHVTLAKNIQYF.

V is TRBV11-2 and J is TRBJ2-2; 7 nucleotides match TRBD2. V gave up 5 bases and J gave up 4 bases; unmatched junction bases: 4. The CDR3 spans 14 residues. CDR1 is SGHAT, CDR2 FQNNGV, per germline. In DNA form, the CDR3 reads TGTGCCAGCAGCGGAGCGGGGATCACCGGGGAGCTGTTTTTT. Encoded protein: CASSGAGITGELFF. Looking up the rest from reference TRBV11-2 and TRBJ2-2 gives the full variable domain: EAGVAQSPRYKIIEKRQSVAFWCNPISGHATLYWYQQILGQGPKLLIQFQNNGVVDDSQLPKDRFSAERLKGVDSTLKIQPAKLEDSAVYLCASSGAGITGELFFGEGSRLTVL.

The rearrangement uses TRBV28 and TRBJ2-7; D is perhaps TRBD2 (6 bases). V lost 4 bases, J lost 0 bases, and 7 bases lay in between. Germline CDR1 is MDHEN and CDR2 is SYDVKM. This CDR3 spans 13 amino acids. The CDR3 is CASSSTSSYEQYF. The CDR3 DNA follows: TGTGCCAGCAGTTCGACTAGCTCCTACGAGCAGTACTTC.

This chain uses TRBV7-2 with TRBJ2-5; 12 bases agree with TRBD2. V shed 4 bases, J shed 5 bases, and the junction held 5 bases outside the gene matches. The CDR3 sequence is 15 residues long. The germline V gene encodes CDR1 SGHTA and CDR2 FQGNSA. For the CDR3, the DNA is TGTGCCAGCAGCTCTCTAGCGGGGGGGAGGGAGACCCAGTACTTC. Translated: CASSSLAGGRETQYF.

The chain combines TRBV5-4 with TRBJ2-3; D may be TRBD2 (6 bases). Germline loops: CDR1 SGHNT, CDR2 YYREEE (reference sequence). V was cut by 0 bases and J by 4 bases, with 9 bases left in between. The CDR3 has 14 amino acids. CDR3 DNA sequence: TGTGCCAGCAGCTTGGCTAGCGAGGCAGATACGCAGTATTTT. This encodes CASSLASEADTQYF.

Comment on this clone: Distinct nucleotide sequences in the sample also encode this CDR3. This chain joins TRBV5-1 and TRBJ2-1, with 9 bases aligning to TRBD2. This CDR3 region has 15 residues. Unmatched junction bases numbered 7, after V lost 0 bases and J lost 9 bases. Looked up from germline, CDR1 is SGHRS and CDR2 is YFSETQ. The DNA of the CDR3 is TGCGCCAGCAGCTTGGCGGCTAGCGGGGTTGGTGAGCAGTTCTTC. This sequence encodes CASSLAASGVGEQFF.

Comments on this clone: This CDR3 is also generated by other DNA sequences in the sample. The chain combines TRBV5-4 with TRBJ2-7, with 7 bases that match TRBD1. CDR1 is SGHNT, CDR2 YYREEE, per germline (reference sequence). This CDR3 has 14 residues. With 1 base clipped from V and 5 bases from J, the junction kept 6 bases outside the gene matches. CDR3 loop: CASSLRQGQDEQYF. CDR3 in DNA: TGTGCCAGCAGCTTGCGACAGGGCCAAGACGAGCAGTACTTC.

The J gene is TRBJ2-5, the V gene TRBV19; 7 bases map to TRBD2. Germline CDR1 LNHDA, CDR2 SQIVND (reference sequence). After removal of 0 bases from V and 4 bases from J, the junction contained 20 bases not matched to a gene. This CDR3 spans 20 amino acids. For the CDR3, the DNA is TGTGCCAGTAGTATAGATCGGGTACCGGGGGGAGTTAATGGAAGAGAGACCCAGTACTTC. Translated: CASSIDRVPGGVNGRETQYF.

The rearrangement joins TRBV11-2 to TRBJ2-3, with a tentative D call TRBD1 (5 bases). Trimming took off 5 bases at V and 9 bases at J, with 18 bases between the two ends. The CDR3 has 14 amino acids. CDR1 and CDR2 (germline): SGHAT, FQNNGV. The CDR3 spells CASSPSTGSGTQYF. CDR3 DNA sequence: TGTGCCAGCAGCCCCTCAACGGGCTCAGGGACGCAGTATTTT.